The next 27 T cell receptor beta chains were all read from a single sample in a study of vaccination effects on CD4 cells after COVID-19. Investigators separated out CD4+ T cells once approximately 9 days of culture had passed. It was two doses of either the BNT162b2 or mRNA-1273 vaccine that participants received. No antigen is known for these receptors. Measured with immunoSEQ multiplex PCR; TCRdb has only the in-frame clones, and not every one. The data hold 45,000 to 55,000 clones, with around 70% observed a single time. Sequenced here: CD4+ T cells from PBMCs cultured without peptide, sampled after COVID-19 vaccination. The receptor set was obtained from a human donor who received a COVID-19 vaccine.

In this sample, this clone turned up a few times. The CDR3 protein is CASSQVRNYEQYF. As DNA, the CDR3 is TGTGCCAGCAGCCAAGTACGGAACTACGAGCAGTACTTC. V usage is TRBV3-1 (or the pseudogene TRBV3-2) and J usage is TRBJ2-7, with D unresolved. V dropped 1 base and J dropped 3 bases, with 7 bases sitting between them. The CDR3 contains 13 residues. From germline, CDR1 is LGHDT and CDR2 YNNKEL (reference sequence).

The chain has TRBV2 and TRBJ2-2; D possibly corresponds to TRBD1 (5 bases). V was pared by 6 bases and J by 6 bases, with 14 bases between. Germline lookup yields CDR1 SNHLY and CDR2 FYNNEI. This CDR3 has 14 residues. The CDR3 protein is CASRTLTGPGELFF. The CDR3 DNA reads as TGTGCCAGCAGAACCTTAACAGGCCCCGGGGAGCTGTTTTTT.

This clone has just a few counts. As DNA, the CDR3 is TGTGCCAGTAGTATAGAGAAGCGGGAGGGAAATACGCAGTATTTT. Translating it yields CASSIEKREGNTQYF. This chain uses TRBV19 with TRBJ2-3, with 10 bases identical to TRBD2. The CDR3 is 15 residues long. Germline lookup yields CDR1 LNHDA and CDR2 SQIVND (reference sequence). V was pared by 0 bases and J by 7 bases, with 4 bases of the junction left unmatched. Filled out from reference TRBV19 and TRBJ2-3, the complete variable domain reads DGGITQSPKYLFRKEGQNVTLSCEQNLNHDAMYWYRQDPGQGLRLIYYSQIVNDFQKGDIAEGYSVSREKKESFPLTVTSAQKNPTAFYLCASSIEKREGNTQYFGPGTRLTVL.

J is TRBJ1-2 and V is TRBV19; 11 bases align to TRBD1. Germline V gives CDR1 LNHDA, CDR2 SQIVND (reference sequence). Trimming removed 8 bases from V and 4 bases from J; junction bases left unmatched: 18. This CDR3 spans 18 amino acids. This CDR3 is CASLGQGERLRGSYGYTF. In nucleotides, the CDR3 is TGTGCCAGTCTGGGACAGGGGGAAAGGTTAAGGGGCTCCTATGGCTACACCTTC.

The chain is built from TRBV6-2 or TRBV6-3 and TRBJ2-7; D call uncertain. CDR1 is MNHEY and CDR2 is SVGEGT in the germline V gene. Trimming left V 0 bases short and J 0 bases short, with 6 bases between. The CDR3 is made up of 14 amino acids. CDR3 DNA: TGTGCCAGCAGTTACTCGCCCCTCTCCTACGAGCAGTACTTC. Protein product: CASSYSPLSYEQYF.

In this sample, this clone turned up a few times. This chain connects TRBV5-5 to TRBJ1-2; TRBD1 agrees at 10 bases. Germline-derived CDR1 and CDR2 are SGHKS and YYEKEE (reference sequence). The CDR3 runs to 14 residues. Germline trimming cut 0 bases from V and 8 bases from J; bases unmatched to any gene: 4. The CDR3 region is CASSLEGQGIGYTF. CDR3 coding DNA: TGTGCCAGCAGCTTGGAGGGACAGGGGATAGGCTACACCTTC.

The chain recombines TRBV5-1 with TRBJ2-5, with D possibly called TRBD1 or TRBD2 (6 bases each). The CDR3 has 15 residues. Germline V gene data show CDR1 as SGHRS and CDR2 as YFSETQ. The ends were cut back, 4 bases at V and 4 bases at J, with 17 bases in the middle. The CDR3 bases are TGCGCCAGCAGCCCGGTCCGGGGGCAGGGAGAGACCCAGTACTTC. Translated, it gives CASSPVRGQGETQYF.

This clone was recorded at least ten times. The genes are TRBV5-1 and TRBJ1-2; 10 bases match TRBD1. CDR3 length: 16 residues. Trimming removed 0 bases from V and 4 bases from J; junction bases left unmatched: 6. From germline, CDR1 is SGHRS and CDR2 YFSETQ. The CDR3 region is CASSLEGGTGAYGYTF. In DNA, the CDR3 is TGCGCCAGCAGCTTGGAGGGCGGGACAGGGGCCTATGGCTACACCTTC. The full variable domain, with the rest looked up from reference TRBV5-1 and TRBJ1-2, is KAGVTQTPRYLIKTRGQQVTLSCSPISGHRSVSWYQQTPGQGLQFLFEYFSETQRNKGNFPGRFSGRQFSNSRSEMNVSTLELGDSALYLCASSLEGGTGAYGYTFGSGTRLTVV.

CDR3 region: CAWSLGLNYGYTF. DNA for the CDR3: TGTGCCTGGAGCTTAGGCCTTAACTATGGCTACACCTTC. The chain recombines TRBV30 with TRBJ1-2; D remains unclear. The V gene lost 3 bases and the J gene lost 1 base, with 9 bases spanning the gap. CDR1 GTSNPN and CDR2 SVGIG come from the germline V gene (reference sequence). This CDR3 is 13 amino acids long.

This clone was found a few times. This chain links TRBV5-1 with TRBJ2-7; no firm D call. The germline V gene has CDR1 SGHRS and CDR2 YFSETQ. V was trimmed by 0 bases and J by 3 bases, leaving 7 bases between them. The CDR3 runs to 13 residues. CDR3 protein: CASSLGSVYEQYF. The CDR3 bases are TGCGCCAGCAGCTTGGGGTCCGTCTACGAGCAGTACTTC.

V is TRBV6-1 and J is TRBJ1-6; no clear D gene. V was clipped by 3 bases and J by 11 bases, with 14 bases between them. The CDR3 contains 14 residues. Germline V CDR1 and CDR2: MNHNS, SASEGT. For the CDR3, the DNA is TGTGCCAGCAGTGAGCCGGGTCTCGGGACACCCCTCCACTTT. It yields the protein CASSEPGLGTPLHF.

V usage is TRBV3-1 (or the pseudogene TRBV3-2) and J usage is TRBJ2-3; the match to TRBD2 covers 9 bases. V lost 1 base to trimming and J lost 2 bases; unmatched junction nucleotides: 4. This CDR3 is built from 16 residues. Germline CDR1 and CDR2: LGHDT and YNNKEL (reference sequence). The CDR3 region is CASSQGLAAITDTQYF. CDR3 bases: TGTGCCAGCAGCCAAGGACTAGCGGCGATCACAGATACGCAGTATTTT.

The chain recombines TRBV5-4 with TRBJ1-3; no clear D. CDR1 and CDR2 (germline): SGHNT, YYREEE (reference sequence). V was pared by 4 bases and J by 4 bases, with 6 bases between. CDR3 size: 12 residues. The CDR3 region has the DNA TGTGCCAGCAGCAATAGAGGAAACACCATATATTTT. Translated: CASSNRGNTIYF.

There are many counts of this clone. CDR3 nucleotide sequence: TGTGCCTGGGGTACAGGGGGTTCGGTTTGGTCACCCCTCCACTTT. Protein: CAWGTGGSVWSPLHF. V gene TRBV30 combines with J gene TRBJ1-6; 8 nucleotides agree with TRBD1. Germline CDR1 GTSNPN, CDR2 SVGIG (reference sequence). After removal of 5 bases from V and 10 bases from J, the junction contained 13 bases not matched to a gene. CDR3 length: 15 residues.

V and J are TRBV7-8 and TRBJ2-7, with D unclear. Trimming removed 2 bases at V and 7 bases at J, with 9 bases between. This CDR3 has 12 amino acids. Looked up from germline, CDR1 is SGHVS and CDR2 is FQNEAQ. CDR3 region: CASSLRAREQYF. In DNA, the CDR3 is TGTGCCAGCAGCTTAAGGGCGAGGGAGCAGTACTTC.

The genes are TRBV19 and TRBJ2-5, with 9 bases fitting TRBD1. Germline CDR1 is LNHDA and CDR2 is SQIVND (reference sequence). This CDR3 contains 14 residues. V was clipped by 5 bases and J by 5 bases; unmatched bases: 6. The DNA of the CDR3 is TGTGCCAGTAGTGTGGACAGGGGAGGGGAGACCCAGTACTTC. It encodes CASSVDRGGETQYF.

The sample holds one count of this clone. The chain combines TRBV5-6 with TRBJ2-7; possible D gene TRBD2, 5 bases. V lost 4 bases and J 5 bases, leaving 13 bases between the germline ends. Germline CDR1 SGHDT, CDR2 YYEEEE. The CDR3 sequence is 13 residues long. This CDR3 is CASSGESMDEQYF. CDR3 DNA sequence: TGTGCCAGCAGCGGGGAGTCAATGGACGAGCAGTACTTC.

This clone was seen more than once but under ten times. The CDR3 protein is CASSPPGQGTQPQHF. The CDR3 DNA reads TGTGCCAGCTCACCACCGGGACAGGGAACTCAGCCCCAGCATTTT. The chain uses TRBV18 and TRBJ1-5; 9 bases map to TRBD1. Germline V gene sequence: CDR1 KGHSH, CDR2 LQKENI. The CDR3 sequence is 15 residues long. The trim removed 0 bases at V and 6 bases at J, leaving 3 bases unmatched.

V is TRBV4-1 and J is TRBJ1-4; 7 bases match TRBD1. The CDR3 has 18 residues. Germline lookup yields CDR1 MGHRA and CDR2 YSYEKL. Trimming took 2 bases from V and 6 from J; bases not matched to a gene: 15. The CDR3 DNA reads TGCGCCAGCAGCCAACTCGGGACAGTCAATAGACTGGATGAAAAACTGTTTTTT. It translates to CASSQLGTVNRLDEKLFF.

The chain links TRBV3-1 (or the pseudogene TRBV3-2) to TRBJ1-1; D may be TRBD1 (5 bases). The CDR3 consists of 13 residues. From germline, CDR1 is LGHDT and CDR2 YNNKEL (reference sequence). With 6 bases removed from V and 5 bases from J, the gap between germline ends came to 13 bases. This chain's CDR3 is CASRAIGGTEAFF. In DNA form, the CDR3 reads TGTGCCAGCAGAGCCATTGGGGGGACTGAAGCTTTCTTT.

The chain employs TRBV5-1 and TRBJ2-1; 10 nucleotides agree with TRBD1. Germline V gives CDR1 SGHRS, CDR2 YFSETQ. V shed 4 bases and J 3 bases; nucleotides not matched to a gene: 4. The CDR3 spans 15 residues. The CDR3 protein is CASSDRDRGYNEQFF. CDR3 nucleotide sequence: TGCGCCAGCAGCGACCGGGACAGGGGCTACAATGAGCAGTTCTTC. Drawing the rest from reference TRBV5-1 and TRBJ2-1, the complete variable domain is KAGVTQTPRYLIKTRGQQVTLSCSPISGHRSVSWYQQTPGQGLQFLFEYFSETQRNKGNFPGRFSGRQFSNSRSEMNVSTLELGDSALYLCASSDRDRGYNEQFFGPGTRLTVL.

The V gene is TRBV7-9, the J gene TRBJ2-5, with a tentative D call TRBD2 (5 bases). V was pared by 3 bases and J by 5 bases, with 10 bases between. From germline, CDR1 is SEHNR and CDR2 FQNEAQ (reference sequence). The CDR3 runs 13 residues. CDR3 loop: CASSFNGGETQYF. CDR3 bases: TGTGCCAGCAGCTTTAATGGCGGGGAGACCCAGTACTTC.

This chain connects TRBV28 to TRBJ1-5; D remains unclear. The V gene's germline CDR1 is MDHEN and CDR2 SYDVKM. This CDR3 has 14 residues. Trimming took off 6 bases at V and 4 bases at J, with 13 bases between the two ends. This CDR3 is CASSPPMINQPQHF. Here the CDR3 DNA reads TGTGCCAGCAGCCCTCCGATGATAAATCAGCCCCAGCATTTT. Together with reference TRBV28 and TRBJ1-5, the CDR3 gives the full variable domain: DVKVTQSSRYLVKRTGEKVFLECVQDMDHENMFWYRQDPGLGLRLIYFSYDVKMKEKGDIPEGYSVSREKKERFSLILESASTNQTSMYLCASSPPMINQPQHFGDGTRLSIL.

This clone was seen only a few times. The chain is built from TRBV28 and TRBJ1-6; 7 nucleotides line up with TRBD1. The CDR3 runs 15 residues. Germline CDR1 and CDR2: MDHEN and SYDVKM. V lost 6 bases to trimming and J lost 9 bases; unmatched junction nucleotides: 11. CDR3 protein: CASSPPTGSRSPLHF. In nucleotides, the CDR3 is TGTGCCAGCAGCCCTCCGACAGGGTCGCGTTCACCCCTCCACTTT.

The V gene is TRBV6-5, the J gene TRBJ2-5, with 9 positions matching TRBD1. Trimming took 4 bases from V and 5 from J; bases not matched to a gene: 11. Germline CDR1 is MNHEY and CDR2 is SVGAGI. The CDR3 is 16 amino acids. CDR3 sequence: CASSSQQGASRETQYF. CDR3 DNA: TGTGCCAGCAGTTCTCAACAGGGGGCAAGCCGGGAGACCCAGTACTTC.

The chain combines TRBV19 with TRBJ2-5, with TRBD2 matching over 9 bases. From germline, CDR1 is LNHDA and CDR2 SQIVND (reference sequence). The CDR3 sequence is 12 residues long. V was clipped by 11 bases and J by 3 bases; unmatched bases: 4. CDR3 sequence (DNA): TGTGCCTCTAGCGGGGTTGAAGAGACCCAGTACTTC. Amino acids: CASSGVEETQYF.

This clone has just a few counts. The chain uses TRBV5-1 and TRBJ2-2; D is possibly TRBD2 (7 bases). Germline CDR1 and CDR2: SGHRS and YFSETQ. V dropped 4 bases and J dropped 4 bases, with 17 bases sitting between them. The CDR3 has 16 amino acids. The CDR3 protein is CASSGGGIEGTGELFF. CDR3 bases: TGCGCCAGCAGCGGCGGGGGCATCGAGGGCACCGGGGAGCTGTTTTTT. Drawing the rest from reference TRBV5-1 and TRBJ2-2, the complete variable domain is KAGVTQTPRYLIKTRGQQVTLSCSPISGHRSVSWYQQTPGQGLQFLFEYFSETQRNKGNFPGRFSGRQFSNSRSEMNVSTLELGDSALYLCASSGGGIEGTGELFFGEGSRLTVL.